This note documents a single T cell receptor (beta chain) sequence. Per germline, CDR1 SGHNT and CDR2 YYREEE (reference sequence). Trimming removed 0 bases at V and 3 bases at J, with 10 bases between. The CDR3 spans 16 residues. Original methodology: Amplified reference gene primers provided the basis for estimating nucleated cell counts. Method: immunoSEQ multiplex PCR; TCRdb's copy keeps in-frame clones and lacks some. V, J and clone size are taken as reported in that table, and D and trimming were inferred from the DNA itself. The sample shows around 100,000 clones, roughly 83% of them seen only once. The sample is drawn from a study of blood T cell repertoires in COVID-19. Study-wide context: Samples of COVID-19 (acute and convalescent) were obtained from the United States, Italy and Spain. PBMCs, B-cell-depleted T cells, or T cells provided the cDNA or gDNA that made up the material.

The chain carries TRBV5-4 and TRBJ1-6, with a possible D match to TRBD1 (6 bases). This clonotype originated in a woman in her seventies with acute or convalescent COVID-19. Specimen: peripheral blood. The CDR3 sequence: CASSLVGTHYNSPLHF. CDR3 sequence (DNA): TGTGCCAGCAGCTTGGTGGGGACACACTATAATTCACCCCTCCACTTT.